This T cell receptor beta chain was sequenced in a study of blood T cells in healthy people across ages. Study results and limitations: There was no known CMV status for donors, so expanded clonotype changes were possibly confounded. Long-lived donors carried more naive CD4+ cells and greater diversity than aged donors.

Alongside a J-beta primer mix, a sample-barcoded 5' primer served in a second PCR lasting 7 to 11 cycles. TCRdb re-analysed the 5' RACE reads in MiXCR, keeping a single row per CDR3 protein. The table has about 620,000 distinct CDR3 sequences, approximately 52% seen once. With regard to this clonotype: Its antigen is undetermined.

Donors ranged from roughly 6 to 95 years old and were healthy Caucasians in Russia. Germline-derived CDR1 and CDR2 are LGHNA and YNFKEQ. Losses at the gene ends were 4 bases for V and 2 bases for J; bases not matched to a gene: 6. The CDR3 has 15 residues. The chain couples TRBV4-2 to TRBJ2-7, with 9 bases aligning to TRBD1. This TCR was sampled from a woman over 75 in good health. Sequencing used blood. The CDR3 loop reads CASSPDRGTAYEQYF. In DNA form, the CDR3 reads TGTGCCAGCAGCCCTGACAGGGGGACGGCCTACGAGCAGTACTTC.